The clone carrying this T cell receptor beta chain came up a few times. One entry per CDR3 protein, called by TCRdb with MiXCR from the RT-PCR reads. Of more than 450,000 distinct CDR3 sequences listed, about 7.6% were seen once; the top ten hold 10% to 15%. The data are from a study of response to subunit inactivated influenza vaccine. CDR1 is DFQATT and CDR2 is SNEGSKA in the germline V gene (reference sequence). The CDR3 loop spans 15 amino acids. The ends lost 5 bases at V and 8 bases at J; junction bases unmatched: 14. The sample in question was PBMCs from blood, obtained around 25 months after vaccination. V usage is TRBV20-1 and J usage is TRBJ1-2, with 10 bases aligning to TRBD1. The TCR was taken from a man aged 50-75 years who received an inactivated influenza vaccine. The CDR3 sequence is CSARLPGQGIGGYTF. As DNA, the CDR3 is TGCAGTGCTCGGCTTCCGGGACAGGGGATTGGCGGCTACACCTTC.